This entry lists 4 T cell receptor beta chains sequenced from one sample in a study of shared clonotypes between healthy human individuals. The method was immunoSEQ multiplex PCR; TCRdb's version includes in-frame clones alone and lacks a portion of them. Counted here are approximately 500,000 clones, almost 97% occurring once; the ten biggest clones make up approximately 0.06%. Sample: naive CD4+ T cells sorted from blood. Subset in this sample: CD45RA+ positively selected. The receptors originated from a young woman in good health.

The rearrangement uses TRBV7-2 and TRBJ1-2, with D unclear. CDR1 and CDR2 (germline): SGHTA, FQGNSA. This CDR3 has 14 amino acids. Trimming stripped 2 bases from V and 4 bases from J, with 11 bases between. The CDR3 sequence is CASSLPPASYGYTF. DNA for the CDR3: TGTGCCAGCAGCTTACCGCCGGCCTCCTATGGCTACACCTTC.

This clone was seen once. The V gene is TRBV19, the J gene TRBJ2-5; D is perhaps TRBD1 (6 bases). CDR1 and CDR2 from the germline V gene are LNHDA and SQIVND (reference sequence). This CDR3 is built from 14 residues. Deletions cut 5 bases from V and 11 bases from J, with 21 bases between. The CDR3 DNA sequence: TGTGCCAGTAGTCAAACAGGGTGGGAGAGGGAGCAGTACTTC. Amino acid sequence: CASSQTGWEREQYF.

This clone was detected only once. The CDR3 protein is CASSGWRGTSDGYTF. In DNA form, the CDR3 reads TGTGCCAGCAGCGGGTGGCGGGGGACAAGTGATGGCTACACCTTC. The chain is built from TRBV27 and TRBJ1-2; D might be TRBD1 (6 bases). V was clipped by 6 bases and J by 6 bases, with 20 bases between them. The CDR3 covers 15 residues. CDR1 is MNHEY and CDR2 is SMNVEV in the germline V gene (reference sequence).

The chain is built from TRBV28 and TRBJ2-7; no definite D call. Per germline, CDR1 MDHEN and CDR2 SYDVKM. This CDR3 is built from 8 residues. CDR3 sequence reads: CAVYEQYF. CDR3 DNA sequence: TGTGCGGTTTACGAGCAGTACTTC.